The 5 T cell receptor beta chains below all came from one sample that was sequenced in a study of blood T cell repertoires in COVID-19. Sequencing used immunoSEQ multiplex PCR; TCRdb keeps in-frame clones, though not all of them. The data contain about 480,000 clones, 80% to 90% of them seen just once; the ten biggest clones take up around 7.9%. Input material: PBMCs or T cells enriched from blood (not recorded which). The receptors stem from a woman in her sixties who had recovered from COVID-19.

This clone appeared a single time. The gene calls are TRBV19 and TRBJ1-2; TRBD1 agrees at 10 bases. Trimming removed 6 bases from V and 5 bases from J; junction bases left unmatched: 9. Germline-derived CDR1 and CDR2 are LNHDA and SQIVND (reference sequence). The CDR3 is 15 amino acids. The CDR3 loop reads CASSTGPGQGYGYTF. As DNA, the CDR3 is TGTGCCAGTAGCACCGGACCGGGACAGGGGTATGGCTACACCTTC.

The chain links TRBV3-1 (or the pseudogene TRBV3-2) to TRBJ1-1; 7 bases match TRBD1. Germline loops: CDR1 LGHDT, CDR2 YNNKEL (reference sequence). The CDR3 runs to 13 residues. With V trimmed by 5 bases and J by 4 bases, 4 bases remained unmatched. The CDR3 is CASSRGPLTEAFF. The CDR3, as DNA: TGTGCCAGCAGCAGGGGGCCTCTCACTGAAGCTTTCTTT.

This clone came up once. The V call is TRBV5-1, the J call TRBJ2-6; D might be TRBD2 (5 bases). The CDR3 has 17 amino acids. Trimming stripped 2 bases from V and 2 bases from J, with 14 bases between. From germline, CDR1 is SGHRS and CDR2 YFSETQ. The CDR3, as DNA: TGCGCCAGCAGCTTAATGTTCGCGGGTGCTGGGGCCAACGTCCTGACTTTC. This encodes CASSLMFAGAGANVLTF.

The gene calls are TRBV12-3 or TRBV12-4 and TRBJ2-2, with D tentatively TRBD1 (5 bases). V was shortened by 6 bases and J by 3 bases, with 5 bases between the two germline ends. CDR3 length equals 12 residues. As DNA, the CDR3 is TGTGCCAGCAGAGGGGACACCGGGGAGCTGTTTTTT. As protein: CASRGDTGELFF.

The rearrangement joins TRBV24-1 to TRBJ2-1; TRBD2 might be the D (6 bases). The V and J ends lost 6 bases and 8 bases respectively, with 19 bases between them. This CDR3 is built from 15 residues. The germline gives CDR1 KGHDR, CDR2 SFDVKD. The CDR3 region has the DNA TGTGCCACCAGTACTCCCCGCGGGGCCGGGGATGAGCAGTTCTTC. Its protein is CATSTPRGAGDEQFF.